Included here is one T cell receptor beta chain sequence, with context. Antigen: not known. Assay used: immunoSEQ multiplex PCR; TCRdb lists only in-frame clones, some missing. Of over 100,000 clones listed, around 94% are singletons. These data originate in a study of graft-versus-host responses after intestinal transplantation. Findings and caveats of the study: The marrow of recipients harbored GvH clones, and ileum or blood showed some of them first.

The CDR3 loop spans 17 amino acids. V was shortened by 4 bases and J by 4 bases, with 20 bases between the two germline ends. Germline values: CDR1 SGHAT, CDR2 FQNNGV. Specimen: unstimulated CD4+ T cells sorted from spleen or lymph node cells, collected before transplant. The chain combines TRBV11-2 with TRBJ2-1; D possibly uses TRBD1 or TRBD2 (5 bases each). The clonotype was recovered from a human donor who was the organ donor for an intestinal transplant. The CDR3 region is CASSSDIWRNFYNEQFF. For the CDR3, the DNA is TGTGCCAGCAGCTCGGACATCTGGAGGAACTTTTACAATGAGCAGTTCTTC.